This T cell receptor beta chain is drawn from a study of HIV-infected patients and healthy controls. This clonotype is classed as medium-sized (0.01 to 0.1%). 500 ng RNA was reverse transcribed with alpha and beta constant-region primers. Separate chain-specific third strand synthesis with multiplexing indices produced the alpha and beta libraries. TCRdb re-called the 5' RACE reads with MiXCR, one entry per CDR3 protein. The sample carries around 8,200 distinct CDR3 sequences, more than 8% recorded once. All unsorted peripheral T cells were captured because whole blood was used without fractionation. The origin of this receptor is an adult with HIV infection. The specimen was blood, collected before antiretroviral therapy.

This CDR3 reads CASSPGTSNTGELFF. In DNA, the CDR3 is TGTGCCAGCAGTCCCGGGACTTCGAACACCGGGGAGCTGTTTTTT. The gene calls are TRBV27 and TRBJ2-2, with D tentatively TRBD2 (6 bases). Germline V gene lookup returns CDR1 MNHEY and CDR2 SMNVEV (reference sequence). The length of the CDR3 is 15 residues. Trimming stripped 5 bases from V and 0 bases from J, with 10 bases between.